Each of the 26 T cell receptor beta chains below was sequenced from the same sample in a study of long-term antiretroviral therapy in people with HIV. immunoSEQ v3.0 was run at survey level. Profiled with immunoSEQ multiplex PCR; TCRdb holds only in-frame clones, not every one. Among some 30,000 clones listed, roughly 92% were seen once. The sample consisted of unsorted PBMCs, taken 3.1 years after starting antiretroviral therapy. These TCRs come from a man younger than 35 with HIV.

This sequence joins TRBV15 and TRBJ2-1; D is unresolved. V lost 5 bases, J lost 7 bases, and 9 bases lay in between. The CDR3 runs 12 residues. Looked up from germline, CDR1 is LNHNV and CDR2 is YYDKDF (reference sequence). CDR3 coding DNA: TGTGCCACCAGCGGTTACAGTAATGAGCAGTTCTTC. Protein sequence: CATSGYSNEQFF.

The chain links TRBV21-1 to TRBJ2-7; no DNA check was done on the table's D call, TRBD1. TRBV21-1 is shown as a pseudogene. There are 16 residues in the CDR3. CDR3 sequence (DNA): TGTGCCAGCAGCCCCTCTCCCAAGACAGGTAGGTACGAGCAGTACTTC. It codes for CASSPSPKTGRYEQYF.

V and J are TRBV4-1 and TRBJ2-3; 9 positions match TRBD2. The CDR3 loop spans 15 amino acids. Germline V gene sequence: CDR1 MGHRA, CDR2 YSYEKL. The V gene end was trimmed by 1 base and the J gene end by 6 bases; junction bases not matched to a gene: 5. The CDR3 region has the DNA TGCGCCAGCAGCCAAGTAGCGGGGGTAGTGGATACGCAGTATTTT. This encodes CASSQVAGVVDTQYF.

The chain links TRBV7-2 to TRBJ2-2; no clear D gene. The germline V gene has CDR1 SGHTA and CDR2 FQGNSA. The CDR3 covers 12 residues. The V end was cut by 1 base, the J end by 5 bases, with 2 bases between. CDR3 DNA sequence: TGTGCCAGCAGCTTAGATACCGGGGAGCTGTTTTTT. Translated, it gives CASSLDTGELFF.

This sequence joins TRBV4-1 and TRBJ1-2; 7 bases are a match to TRBD1. The CDR3 consists of 14 residues. Per the germline V gene, CDR1 is MGHRA and CDR2 is YSYEKL. After removal of 4 bases from V and 3 bases from J, the junction contained 5 bases not matched to a gene. CDR3 coding DNA: TGCGCCAGCAGCCCGGACAGGTTTGACTATGGCTACACCTTC. It translates to CASSPDRFDYGYTF.

The V call is TRBV30, the J call TRBJ1-3; 9 nucleotides line up with TRBD1. V gave up 8 bases and J gave up 6 bases; unmatched junction bases: 11. CDR3 length: 14 residues. From germline, CDR1 is GTSNPN and CDR2 SVGIG (reference sequence). CDR3 nucleotide sequence: TGTGCCCAAACTCGGGGACAGGGCCTAAACACCATATATTTT. This sequence encodes CAQTRGQGLNTIYF.

This sequence joins TRBV7-6 and TRBJ2-7; 9 bases match TRBD2. Unmatched junction bases numbered 5, after V lost 3 bases and J lost 2 bases. There are 15 residues in the CDR3. Germline-derived CDR1 and CDR2 are SGHVS and FNYEAQ. CDR3 residues: CASSFGRGGPYEQYF. In DNA form, the CDR3 reads TGTGCCAGCAGCTTTGGGCGGGGGGGACCCTACGAGCAGTACTTC. The variable domain in full, with the rest retrieved from reference TRBV7-6 and TRBJ2-7, is GAGVSQSPRYKVTKRGQDVALRCDPISGHVSLYWYRQALGQGPEFLTYFNYEAQQDKSGLPNDRFSAERPEGSISTLTIQRTEQRDSAMYRCASSFGRGGPYEQYFGPGTRLTVT.

The V gene is TRBV6-5, the J gene TRBJ2-2; TRBD2 might be the D (6 bases). The CDR3 loop spans 14 amino acids. With 10 bases removed from V and 0 bases from J, the gap between germline ends came to 12 bases. Germline CDR1 is MNHEY and CDR2 is SVGAGI. The CDR3 is CATLSGANTGELFF. The CDR3 DNA reads TGTGCCACCCTTAGCGGTGCGAACACCGGGGAGCTGTTTTTT.

The rearrangement uses TRBV5-4 and TRBJ2-7; 7 nucleotides line up with TRBD1. Per the germline V gene, CDR1 is SGHNT and CDR2 is YYREEE (reference sequence). The junction had 3 bases not matched to a gene; V was cut back by 4 bases and J by 2 bases. This CDR3 is built from 13 residues. Here the CDR3 reads CASSRDSAYEQYF. Here the CDR3 DNA reads TGTGCCAGCAGCAGGGACAGCGCCTACGAGCAGTACTTC.

This chain links TRBV13 with TRBJ1-1; 7 bases match TRBD1. Germline V gene sequence: CDR1 PRHDT, CDR2 FYEKMQ (reference sequence). The junction had 9 bases not matched to a gene; V was cut back by 4 bases and J by 1 base. The CDR3 totals 16 residues. CDR3 sequence: CASSSGTVRWNTEAFF. Written as DNA, the CDR3 is TGTGCCAGCAGCTCGGGGACAGTCAGGTGGAACACTGAAGCTTTCTTT.

This rearrangement joins TRBV30 to TRBJ1-5; D possibly corresponds to TRBD1 (5 bases). Looked up from germline, CDR1 is GTSNPN and CDR2 is SVGIG (reference sequence). The V end lost 0 bases, the J end lost 9 bases, and 15 bases lay between the germline ends. This CDR3 has 14 amino acids. The CDR3: CAWSVSGTVGPQHF. As DNA, the CDR3 is TGTGCCTGGAGTGTATCAGGGACTGTAGGGCCCCAGCATTTT.

The chain employs TRBV6-6 and TRBJ2-1, with a tentative D call TRBD2 (5 bases). The ends were cut back, 4 bases at V and 4 bases at J, with 11 bases in the middle. CDR1 and CDR2 (germline): MNHNY, SVGAGI (reference sequence). The CDR3 spans 14 residues. This chain's CDR3 is CASSSSLVYNEQFF. CDR3 DNA sequence: TGTGCCAGCAGTTCTAGCCTAGTGTACAATGAGCAGTTCTTC.

This sequence joins TRBV7-2 and TRBJ2-3; 8 nucleotides match TRBD1. Germline V gene data show CDR1 as SGHTA and CDR2 as FQGNSA. The CDR3 covers 15 residues. Unmatched junction bases numbered 7, after V lost 3 bases and J lost 5 bases. This CDR3 reads CASSFLDRDRDTQYF. CDR3 DNA sequence: TGTGCCAGCAGCTTCCTGGACAGGGATCGAGATACGCAGTATTTT.

This CDR3 is CASSLVRKDEQFF. The CDR3 bases are TGCGCCAGCAGCTTGGTCAGGAAGGATGAGCAGTTCTTC. The gene calls are TRBV5-1 and TRBJ2-1; no clear D gene. This CDR3 region has 13 residues. CDR1 and CDR2 (germline): SGHRS, YFSETQ. The ends were cut back, 0 bases at V and 8 bases at J, with 9 bases in the middle.

This clone has just a few counts. The chain carries TRBV4-3 and TRBJ2-7, with 11 bases matching TRBD1. J lost 7 bases, V lost 3 bases, and 8 bases had no gene match. Germline values: CDR1 LGHNA, CDR2 YSLEER. CDR3 length: 15 amino acids. CDR3: CASSQVWTGGQEQYF. In DNA, the CDR3 is TGCGCCAGCAGCCAGGTCTGGACAGGGGGCCAGGAGCAGTACTTC.

The chain couples TRBV20-1 to TRBJ1-2; D is unresolved. CDR3 length: 11 residues. Germline V lookup: CDR1 DFQATT, CDR2 SNEGSKA (reference sequence). V lost 1 base to trimming and J lost 3 bases, with 3 bases between them. The CDR3 is CSARGHYGYTF. The CDR3 DNA follows: TGCAGTGCTAGAGGGCACTATGGCTACACCTTC.

The chain uses TRBV6-1 and TRBJ1-2, with a possible D match to TRBD1 (5 bases). The CDR3 totals 11 residues. Trimming took off 6 bases at V and 6 bases at J, with 8 bases between the two ends. Germline lookup yields CDR1 MNHNS and CDR2 SASEGT. The CDR3 bases are TGTGCCAGCAGGGCAGGGAATGGCTACACCTTC. Translating it yields CASRAGNGYTF.

This clone came up a few times. This chain uses TRBV11-2 with TRBJ2-3; 12 bases line up with TRBD2. The CDR3 extends over 19 amino acids. Unmatched junction bases numbered 7, after V lost 0 bases and J lost 0 bases. Germline V CDR1 and CDR2: SGHAT, FQNNGV. The CDR3 nucleotides are TGTGCCAGCAGCTTAGATTTCACTAGCGGGGGGACTAGCACAGATACGCAGTATTTT. It encodes CASSLDFTSGGTSTDTQYF.

The rearrangement joins TRBV25-1 to TRBJ2-4, with no clear D. Per the germline V gene, CDR1 is MGHDK and CDR2 is SYGVNS. The CDR3 is 12 residues long. V was shortened by 3 bases and J by 14 bases, with 14 bases between the two germline ends. The CDR3 region is CASSDPGVGKYF. The CDR3 DNA sequence: TGTGCCAGCAGTGACCCGGGTGTGGGCAAGTACTTC.

The V gene is TRBV2, the J gene TRBJ1-1; 8 nucleotides align to TRBD1. V shed 5 bases and J 0 bases; nucleotides not matched to a gene: 8. This CDR3 has 16 residues. CDR1 and CDR2 (germline): SNHLY, FYNNEI. CDR3 nucleotides: TGTGCCAGCAGTTTTGGACAGGGCCTCATGAACACTGAAGCTTTCTTT. It codes for CASSFGQGLMNTEAFF.

The chain couples TRBV7-9 to TRBJ1-5; 8 bases map to TRBD1. V was clipped by 0 bases and J by 1 base; unmatched bases: 2. CDR3 length: 16 amino acids. CDR1 is SEHNR and CDR2 is FQNEAQ in the germline V gene (reference sequence). CDR3 DNA sequence: TGTGCCAGCAGCTTAGCTGGGACAGGAAGCAATCAGCCCCAGCATTTT. It translates to CASSLAGTGSNQPQHF.

The V call is TRBV13, the J call TRBJ2-7; 10 positions match TRBD2. The V gene's germline CDR1 is PRHDT and CDR2 FYEKMQ (reference sequence). The CDR3 is made up of 14 amino acids. V lost 6 bases and J lost 2; bases outside the gene matches: 4. This CDR3 reads CASRQSGGAYEQYF. CDR3 DNA: TGTGCCAGCAGACAAAGCGGGGGGGCCTACGAGCAGTACTTC.

The CDR3 DNA reads as TGTGCCAGCAGGGGCTCTGGAAACACCATATATTTT. Its translation: CASRGSGNTIYF. This chain connects TRBV6-5 to TRBJ1-3; no reliable D call. This CDR3 contains 12 residues. The V end lost 6 bases, the J end lost 0 bases, and 3 bases lay between the germline ends. Germline CDR1 reads MNHEY; CDR2 reads SVGAGI.

This rearrangement joins TRBV4-1 to TRBJ2-6; D call uncertain. The CDR3 extends over 17 amino acids. With 3 bases removed from V and 7 bases from J, the gap between germline ends came to 19 bases. CDR1 MGHRA and CDR2 YSYEKL come from the germline V gene. CDR3: CASSHPPVGLEANVLTF. CDR3 sequence (DNA): TGCGCCAGCAGCCACCCACCGGTGGGGTTGGAAGCCAACGTCCTGACTTTC.

The chain joins TRBV4-1 to TRBJ2-5, with a weak D call TRBD1 (5 bases). The CDR3 loop spans 13 amino acids. Per germline, CDR1 MGHRA and CDR2 YSYEKL. V lost 3 bases, J lost 5 bases, and 10 bases lay in between. In nucleotides, the CDR3 is TGCGCCAGCAGCCATCTACAGGCGGAGACCCAGTACTTC. This encodes CASSHLQAETQYF.

The chain employs TRBV5-6 and TRBJ2-1; D gene unclear. The CDR3 has 16 amino acids. Trimming took off 0 bases at V and 6 bases at J, with 16 bases between the two ends. CDR1 is SGHDT, CDR2 YYEEEE, per germline. Here the CDR3 reads CASSLALWYGPNEQFF. CDR3 nucleotides: TGTGCCAGCAGCTTGGCTCTATGGTATGGGCCCAATGAGCAGTTCTTC. The full variable domain, completed using reference TRBV5-6 and TRBJ2-1, is DAGVTQSPTHLIKTRGQQVTLRCSPKSGHDTVSWYQQALGQGPQFIFQYYEEEERQRGNFPDRFSGHQFPNYSSELNVNALLLGDSALYLCASSLALWYGPNEQFFGPGTRLTVL.